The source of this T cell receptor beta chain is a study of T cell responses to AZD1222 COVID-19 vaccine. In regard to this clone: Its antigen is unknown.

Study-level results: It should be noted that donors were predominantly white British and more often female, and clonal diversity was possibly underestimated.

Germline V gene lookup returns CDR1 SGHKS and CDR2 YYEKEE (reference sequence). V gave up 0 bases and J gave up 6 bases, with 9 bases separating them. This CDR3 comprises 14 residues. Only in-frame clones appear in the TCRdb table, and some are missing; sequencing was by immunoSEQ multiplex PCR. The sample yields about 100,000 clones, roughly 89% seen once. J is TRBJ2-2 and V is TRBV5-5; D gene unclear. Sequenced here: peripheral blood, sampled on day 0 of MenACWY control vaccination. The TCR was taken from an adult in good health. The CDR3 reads CASSLGPLAGELFF. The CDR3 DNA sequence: TGTGCCAGCAGCTTGGGACCCCTAGCCGGGGAGCTGTTTTTT.